This T cell receptor beta chain was obtained from a study of metastatic and nonmetastatic thyroid tumors. General observations from the study: Across blood and tumor, TCR beta diversity in malignant thyroid tumors was reportedly significantly higher than in benign nodules.

This clone was recorded a few times. The target antigen is unknown. Thyroid surgery took place with no prior treatment in any patient. The CDR3 has 12 residues. The germline V and J ends were trimmed by 11 bases and 6 bases, with 11 bases remaining between them. Per the germline V gene, CDR1 is MNHGY and CDR2 is SVAAGI. TCRdb re-called the PCR reads through MiXCR. The repertoire holds fewer than 40,000 clones, with 25% to 30% as singletons. The source material was blood. This clonotype was obtained from a female donor with papillary thyroid cancer or a benign thyroid nodule (not recorded which). Some clones in this sample may be carry-over from other donors' samples. The chain has TRBV6-9 and TRBJ1-6; D gene ambiguous. This chain's CDR3 is CASTEANSPLHF. In nucleotides, the CDR3 is TGTGCCTCTACGGAGGCTAATTCACCCCTCCACTTT.